The 11 T cell receptor beta chains below all came from one sample that was sequenced in a study of persistence of HIV-infected CD4 T cells. This nonspecific control used anti-CD3/anti-CD28 bead stimulation of CD4+ T cells. Responding CD4+ T cells were sorted by upregulation of both CD40 ligand and CD69. This was the immunoSEQ version 4 assay in survey mode. TCRdb's table, derived via immunoSEQ multiplex PCR, lists solely in-frame clones and lacks some. The sample lists roughly 43,000 clones, 70% to 90% occurring once. Their target antigens are unknown. The source was CD4+ T cells sorted from PBMCs after 18-hour stimulation, collected from a patient who received antiretroviral therapy. The receptors stem from an adult man with HIV who was CMV-seropositive.

This clone showed up just once. The chain employs TRBV2 and TRBJ1-5, with D tentatively TRBD1 (6 bases). CDR1 SNHLY and CDR2 FYNNEI come from the germline V gene. The CDR3 totals 14 residues. Deletions cut 5 bases from V and 5 bases from J, with 13 bases between. The CDR3 protein is CASSLQGGDQPQHF. CDR3 DNA: TGTGCCAGCAGTTTACAGGGAGGAGATCAGCCCCAGCATTTT.

The chain employs TRBV20-1 and TRBJ1-5; tentatively, D is TRBD1 (6 bases). V dropped 3 bases and J dropped 4 bases, with 19 bases sitting between them. Germline V gene data show CDR1 as DFQATT and CDR2 as SNEGSKA (reference sequence). CDR3 length equals 16 residues. CDR3 residues: CSASLYGGTHNQPQHF. As DNA, the CDR3 is TGCAGTGCTAGTCTTTACGGAGGGACACATAATCAGCCCCAGCATTTT.

V gene TRBV7-8 combines with J gene TRBJ1-4, with unresolved D. This CDR3 spans 14 amino acids. Deletions cut 5 bases from V and 5 bases from J, with 12 bases between. Germline CDR1 and CDR2: SGHVS and FQNEAQ. The CDR3, as DNA: TGTGCCAGCAGCCCACGGGCGGAGAATGAAAAACTGTTTTTT. This gives the protein CASSPRAENEKLFF.

V is TRBV19 and J is TRBJ1-2; TRBD1 matches 8 bases. Losses at the gene ends were 5 bases for V and 2 bases for J; bases not matched to a gene: 7. Germline CDR1 and CDR2: LNHDA and SQIVND (reference sequence). This CDR3 spans 15 amino acids. As DNA, the CDR3 is TGTGCCAGTAGTCCAGGGACAGGCCGAAACTATGGCTACACCTTC. Protein sequence: CASSPGTGRNYGYTF.

As concerns this clone: The same CDR3 also results from other DNA sequences found in this sample. The rearrangement joins TRBV20-1 to TRBJ1-2, with D unclear. Trimming cost V 3 bases and J 8 bases, with 13 bases left between them. The length of the CDR3 is 12 residues. Germline CDR1 DFQATT, CDR2 SNEGSKA (reference sequence). DNA for the CDR3: TGCAGTGCTAGTATAGGGAAGGGAGGCTACACCTTC. Protein product: CSASIGKGGYTF.

A few counts support this clone. The chain has TRBV6-5 and TRBJ1-1; unclear D gene. V was cut by 2 bases and J by 1 base, with 11 bases left in between. CDR3 size: 15 residues. Looked up from germline, CDR1 is MNHEY and CDR2 is SVGAGI. The CDR3 loop is CASSYLSGRNTEAFF. DNA of the CDR3: TGTGCCAGCAGTTACCTGTCCGGCAGGAACACTGAAGCTTTCTTT.

The gene calls are TRBV5-4 and TRBJ1-6, with TRBD1 identical over 7 bases. V shed 0 bases, J shed 11 bases, and the junction held 8 bases outside the gene matches. Germline V gives CDR1 SGHNT, CDR2 YYREEE (reference sequence). The CDR3 totals 15 residues. Written as DNA, the CDR3 is TGTGCCAGCAGCTTGGACAGGGGTCATGTTACACCCCTCCACTTT. Encoded protein: CASSLDRGHVTPLHF.

This clone has just one count. The V and J genes are TRBV7-8 and TRBJ2-7; 7 bases line up with TRBD1. Per germline, CDR1 SGHVS and CDR2 FQNEAQ. J gave up 1 base and V 3 bases, and 9 bases lay outside the gene matches. This CDR3 has 16 residues. The CDR3 DNA sequence: TGTGCCAGCAGCTTGGCCTGGACAGGAACTTCCTACGAGCAGTACTTC. Translating it yields CASSLAWTGTSYEQYF.

V is TRBV30 and J is TRBJ1-3; TRBD1 is a possible D gene (6 bases). The germline V gene has CDR1 GTSNPN and CDR2 SVGIG (reference sequence). V was cut by 2 bases and J by 0 bases, with 14 bases left in between. This CDR3 contains 16 residues. CDR3 region: CAWSLLQGFSGNTIYF. The CDR3 DNA follows: TGTGCCTGGAGTTTACTACAGGGTTTCTCTGGAAACACCATATATTTT.

This sequence joins TRBV7-9 and TRBJ2-3; 8 nucleotides line up with TRBD1. With 5 bases clipped from V and 2 bases from J, the junction kept 6 bases outside the gene matches. The germline V gene has CDR1 SEHNR and CDR2 FQNEAQ (reference sequence). The CDR3 spans 15 residues. For the CDR3, the DNA is TGTGCCAGCAGCATTGGGGGACAGGCCACAGATACGCAGTATTTT. It yields the protein CASSIGGQATDTQYF.

V gene TRBV10-3 combines with J gene TRBJ1-6; D may be TRBD1 (5 bases). The CDR3 has 13 amino acids. Germline CDR1 is ENHRY and CDR2 is SYGVKD. Trimming removed 7 bases from V and 8 bases from J, with 12 bases in between. The CDR3 loop reads CAIKRDLDSPLHF. The CDR3 coding sequence is TGTGCCATCAAGAGGGACCTTGATTCACCCCTCCACTTT.